The 12 T cell receptor beta chains given below trace back to one sample, sequenced in a study of blood T cells in healthy people across ages. It was with a sample-barcoded 5' primer and a J-beta primer mix that a second PCR of roughly 6 to 12 cycles was run. From the 5' RACE reads, TCRdb called clonotypes with MiXCR, one entry per CDR3 protein. Of 800,000 to 950,000 distinct CDR3 sequences listed, about 27% are singletons. A further study also used this sample, focusing on T cells of mothers and their children.

Specimen: blood. These receptors came from a woman aged 35 to 49 in good health.

In its sample, this clonotype was seen many times. V gene TRBV20-1 combines with J gene TRBJ2-1, with 13 bases aligning to TRBD2. The CDR3 contains 15 residues. V lost 5 bases and J lost 5; bases outside the gene matches: 6. Germline values: CDR1 DFQATT, CDR2 SNEGSKA (reference sequence). This chain's CDR3 is CSAGLAGDRDNEQFF. The CDR3 nucleotides read TGCAGTGCTGGACTAGCGGGGGACCGCGACAATGAGCAGTTCTTC.

V and J are TRBV7-2 and TRBJ2-3, with 8 bases identical to TRBD2. Per the germline V gene, CDR1 is SGHTA and CDR2 is FQGNSA. The V and J ends lost 6 bases and 6 bases, in that order; junction bases with no gene match: 14. The CDR3 totals 16 residues. The chain's CDR3 is CASSQVGGGGKDTQYF. Written as DNA, the CDR3 is TGTGCCAGCAGTCAAGTGGGTGGCGGGGGGAAGGATACGCAGTATTTT.

J is TRBJ1-4 and V is TRBV14; no firm D call. Trimming shortened V by 1 base and J by 8 bases, and 8 bases separated the two germline ends. The CDR3 consists of 13 residues. Germline-derived CDR1 and CDR2 are SGHDN and FVKESK. The CDR3 loop is CASSQGEREKLFF. CDR3 sequence (DNA): TGTGCCAGCAGCCAAGGGGAGAGGGAAAAACTGTTTTTT.

The V gene is TRBV27, the J gene TRBJ2-5; 12 positions match TRBD1. The CDR3 extends over 16 amino acids. Germline values: CDR1 MNHEY, CDR2 SMNVEV (reference sequence). V shed 7 bases and J 7 bases; nucleotides not matched to a gene: 13. The CDR3, as DNA: TGTGCCAGCAAGGGACAGGGGGCGCGGGGACTGGGGACCCAGTACTTC. Its protein product is CASKGQGARGLGTQYF.

This clonotype was picked up many times. The chain uses TRBV5-5 and TRBJ2-6; the D is unclear. The CDR3 covers 17 residues. Trimming removed 4 bases from V and 0 bases from J, with 14 bases in between. CDR1 is SGHKS, CDR2 YYEKEE, per germline (reference sequence). The CDR3 bases are TGTGCCAGCAGCGCCATACAGAGCCACTCTGGGGCCAACGTCCTGACTTTC. Translation: CASSAIQSHSGANVLTF.

About this clonotype: A much larger clone differs from this one at a single base, so this may be a read error. The V gene is TRBV28, the J gene TRBJ2-7; 9 bases map to TRBD1. The CDR3 spans 16 residues. Germline V gene sequence: CDR1 MDHEN, CDR2 SYDVKM. This CDR3 is CVSSPPPDRGLYEQYF. DNA of the CDR3: TGTGTCAGCAGCCCTCCCCCAGACAGGGGGTTGTACGAGCAGTACTTC.

Notes on this clonotype: A much more abundant neighbour one base away suggests this may be a read error. The chain combines TRBV9 with TRBJ1-2; 7 bases fit TRBD1. CDR3 size: 16 residues. Germline V gene sequence: CDR1 SGDLS, CDR2 YYNGEE. With V trimmed by 0 bases and J by 3 bases, 8 bases remained unmatched. The CDR3 DNA follows: TGTGCCAGCAGCGTAGAGGCCACAGGGGTGGACTATGGCTACACCTTC. It encodes CASSVEATGVDYGYTF.

This chain joins TRBV24-1 and TRBJ2-1; D ambiguous. The CDR3 is 12 amino acids. CDR1 is KGHDR, CDR2 SFDVKD, per germline. V lost 0 bases and J lost 9, with 5 bases in between. CDR3 protein: CATSDLTGEQFF. DNA for the CDR3: TGTGCCACCAGTGATTTGACGGGTGAGCAGTTCTTC.

With respect to this clonotype: A single base separates this from a much larger clone, so it may be a read error. The chain uses TRBV7-3 and TRBJ2-6, with a possible D match to TRBD2 (5 bases). Germline V gene sequence: CDR1 SGHTA, CDR2 FQGTGA. This CDR3 region has 17 residues. V was clipped by 7 bases and J by 0 bases, with 16 bases between them. Here the CDR3 reads CASNLIGRDSGANVLTF. The CDR3 DNA is TGTGCCAGCAACCTTATAGGACGGGACTCTGGGGCCAACGTCCTGACTTTC.

V usage is TRBV5-1 and J usage is TRBJ2-2; D unresolved. Trimming pared 0 bases from V and 4 bases from J, leaving 7 bases between. CDR3 length: 14 residues. Germline V CDR1 and CDR2: SGHRS, YFSETQ. The CDR3 DNA reads TGCGCCAGCAGCTTGGCCCCCCCCACCGGGGAGCTGTTTTTT. Its translation: CASSLAPPTGELFF.

The V call is TRBV6-1, the J call TRBJ2-1; 9 nucleotides agree with TRBD2. The CDR3 has 16 residues. Germline V lookup: CDR1 MNHNS, CDR2 SASEGT. The junction had 17 bases not matched to a gene; V was cut back by 8 bases and J by 9 bases. The CDR3, as DNA: TGTGCCAGCTGTCATACACTTAGCGGGGGAGGAGGTGAGCAGTTCTTC. It yields the protein CASCHTLSGGGGEQFF.

As regards this clonotype: A much larger clonotype is one base distant, so this may be a read error. DNA for the CDR3: TGTACCAGCCGGCGGGGTCCGCAGACAGATACGCAGTATTTT. The encoded protein is CTSRRGPQTDTQYF. The J gene is TRBJ2-3, the V gene TRBV10-3; possibly TRBD2 for D (6 bases). CDR1 and CDR2 from the germline V gene are ENHRY and SYGVKD. The CDR3 runs to 14 residues.